The source of this TCR delta chain is a study of fetal and pediatric gammadelta thymocytes (dated 2022 in TCRdb). About the study as a whole: The bulk gammadelta thymocyte repertoires combined previously published and newly generated, unpublished data and were used to strengthen a single-cell study of gammadelta thymocyte development. Previously published data (refs 27,28) and unpublished data were combined in the bulk gammadelta thymocyte repertoires. In total, the bulk gammadelta thymocyte repertoire set covered 10 subjects, made up of 7 pediatric thymus donors and 3 fetal thymus donors. To increase subject numbers and strengthen the CDR3 publicity analysis, bulk TCR repertoire data were added.

Results and caveats for the whole study, not just this receptor: Compared with post-natal repertoires, fetal gammadelta thymocyte repertoires were previously reported to be enriched for TRDV2, TRGV8 and TRGV9 usage, low N additions and public CDR3s.

Sequencer: Illumina MiSeq. From the authors' description of their analysis: For the publicity analysis, the Vgamma9Vdelta2 and nonVgamma9Vdelta2 bulk CDR3 files from each subject were merged to form one combined repertoire per subject. Using base R and dplyr, CDR3 publicity was scored on a scale from 0 to 19 by checking each amino acid sequence across 9 single-cell datasets and around ten bulk repertoires. TCRdb reprocessed the public reads with the caller CATT; rows with the same DNA were merged afterwards. The V and J calls, along with clone size, are taken from TCRdb and not from the paper's own processing. Present in this sample are around 1,200 delta-chain clones, roughly a third of which were seen just once. The ten largest clones add up to approximately 7.6% of the sample. Staining of thymocytes was performed with Zombie NIR viability dye and with antibodies against CD3 (UCHT1), TCRgammadelta (11F2), TCRVgamma9 (IMMU360) and TCRVdelta2 (IMMU389). Bulk TRD and TRG CDR3 repertoires were generated separately from sorted Vgamma9Vdelta2 and nonVgamma9Vdelta2 gammadelta thymocytes of human fetal and pediatric thymuses. Pediatric thymus tissue was obtained in Belgium from children undergoing cardiac surgery. The ages of the pediatric thymus donors in the study ranged between roughly 1 and 12 years. Thymic cell suspensions were made from fetal and post-natal thymuses as previously described. NonVgamma9Vdelta2 thymocytes were sorted as CD3+ gammadeltaTCR+ cells lacking the Vgamma9+Vdelta2+ phenotype. Cell sorting was done on a FACS Aria III cell sorter (BD Biosciences).

Compared with the rest of its sample, this clone is large (0.1 to 1%). The specificity of this receptor is unknown. Base qualities are not at hand, and no much larger clone is one base apart. The germline V gene provides CDR1 TSWWSYY and CDR2 QGS. Cut back by 2 bases and 0 bases, the V and J ends lie 23 bases apart. From its cysteine to its phenylalanine, the CDR3 spans 22 amino acids. Here the CDR3 DNA is all that survives: 66 bases in frame from base 1. Material: non-Vgamma9Vdelta2 gamma-delta T cells from the thymus. In light of the paper, this sample's cell subset or site label describes: CD3+gammadeltaTCR+ thymocytes not co-expressing Vgamma9 and Vdelta2. This receptor was identified in a child who underwent cardiac surgery and was recorded as healthy. The receptor chain draws on TRDV1 and TRDJ3; TRDD3 is a weak D gene call, 6 bases matching. The DNA sequence is TGTGCTCTTGGGGAAAGTCTTGGGATATCTCTGGAGAGCTCCTGGGACACCCGACAGATGTTTTTC. Its protein product is CALGESLGISLESSWDTRQMFF.